This T cell receptor (beta chain) was observed in a study of beta chain features in type 1 diabetes. For the study at large: Age, gender and cell yields were similar between patients and healthy donors. Study-wide findings and caveats: Patients with Type 1 diabetes showed moderately but significantly shorter TCRB CDR3s in all four CD4+ subsets. In the patient group, naive, central memory and Treg TCRB repertoires seemed more alike than in the healthy donor group.

V lost 0 bases and J lost 8, with 7 bases in between. Germline V gene lookup returns CDR1 SGHTA and CDR2 FQGNSA. This CDR3 contains 12 residues. Sequenced material consisted of expressed TCRB transcripts (all of the isolated RNA was reverse transcribed). Repertoires were generated with immunoSEQ multiplex PCR, while TCRdb's copy carries only in-frame clones and drops some. The sample includes about 410,000 clones, approximately 13% of them seen just once. For this clone: The antigen is not known.

V usage is TRBV7-2 and J usage is TRBJ1-1, with D unclear. Input material: naive CD4+ T cells from blood. This receptor was obtained from a man younger than 45 in good health. CDR3 in amino acids: CASSLAGLEAFF. CDR3 bases: TGTGCCAGCAGCTTAGCGGGCCTAGAAGCTTTCTTT.